This TCR beta chain was identified during a study of blood T cell repertoires in COVID-19. On the study more broadly: COVID-19 samples, acute and convalescent, were from the United States, Italy and Spain. T cells, B-cell-depleted T cells, or PBMCs provided the cDNA or gDNA that served as material.

Trimming removed 7 bases from V and 7 bases from J; junction bases left unmatched: 8. The germline gives CDR1 SGHDN, CDR2 FVKESK. The CDR3 is 15 amino acids. Original processing notes: Counts of nucleated cells, estimated from reference gene primer amplification, were obtained. Clones were sequenced by immunoSEQ multiplex PCR, and TCRdb holds only the in-frame ones, with some missing. V, J and clone size are taken as reported in that table, and D and trimming were inferred from the DNA itself. This sample has more than 95,000 clones, with about 80% found just once. The receptor comes from a man between 60 and 75 years old with acute or convalescent COVID-19. The specimen was peripheral blood. This sequence joins TRBV14 and TRBJ2-2; TRBD1 matches 11 bases. The CDR3 is CASMEGTGGFGELFF. CDR3 nucleotides: TGTGCCAGCATGGAAGGGACAGGGGGTTTCGGGGAGCTGTTTTTT. The full variable domain, completed using reference TRBV14 and TRBJ2-2, is EAGVTQFPSHSVIEKGQTVTLRCDPISGHDNLYWYRRVMGKEIKFLLHFVKESKQDESGMPNNRFLAERTGGTYSTLKVQPAELEDSGVYFCASMEGTGGFGELFFGEGSRLTVL.